One sample yielded the 19 T cell receptor beta chains listed below, sequenced in a study of T-cell memory formation after mild COVID-19. MiXCR was run by TCRdb on the 5' RACE reads, yielding one entry per CDR3 protein. The data show around 12,000 distinct CDR3 sequences, roughly 15% seen once. The material sequenced was PBMCs or a T cell subset sorted from them (not recorded which). The receptors derive from a man between 18 and 29 years old who had mild COVID-19 (a few samples of this study predate the infection). Cell type and time point are not known.

This clonotype was seen repeatedly, ten times or more. The CDR3 DNA is TGTGCCAGCAGCCGAGGCGGGGGTCGGTGGCAAGAGACCCAGTACTTC. Its translation is CASSRGGGRWQETQYF. The chain carries TRBV7-2 and TRBJ2-5; 7 bases map to TRBD2. J lost 2 bases, V lost 5 bases, and 11 bases had no gene match. Germline V lookup: CDR1 SGHTA, CDR2 FQGNSA. The CDR3 is 16 residues long.

This clonotype appeared many times. The J gene is TRBJ1-2, the V gene TRBV2; no reliable D call. From germline, CDR1 is SNHLY and CDR2 FYNNEI. The CDR3 sequence is 16 residues long. With 4 bases removed from V and 4 bases from J, the gap between germline ends came to 19 bases. In nucleotides, the CDR3 is TGTGCCAGCAGTGTCCCTTGGCAGCTTTTCTTCTATGGCTACACCTTC. Its protein product is CASSVPWQLFFYGYTF.

This clonotype was recorded at least ten times. The gene calls are TRBV20-1 and TRBJ1-2; 11 bases are a match to TRBD1. CDR3 size: 18 residues. V gave up 3 bases and J gave up 0 bases; unmatched junction bases: 12. CDR1 and CDR2 from the germline V gene are DFQATT and SNEGSKA (reference sequence). Here the CDR3 reads CSARRRGTGGLTNYGYTF. The DNA of the CDR3 is TGCAGTGCTAGGCGGCGAGGGACAGGGGGATTGACTAACTATGGCTACACCTTC.

This clonotype was picked up many times. This chain links TRBV4-1 with TRBJ1-1; maybe TRBD1 (5 bases). The CDR3 extends over 15 amino acids. Germline-derived CDR1 and CDR2 are MGHRA and YSYEKL. Trimming pared 3 bases from V and 0 bases from J, leaving 11 bases between. CDR3 loop: CASSHLMTVNTEAFF. As DNA, the CDR3 is TGCGCCAGCAGCCACCTTATGACAGTGAACACTGAAGCTTTCTTT.

This clonotype came up many times. V is TRBV27 and J is TRBJ2-6, with D hard to call. Per germline, CDR1 MNHEY and CDR2 SMNVEV (reference sequence). Trimming took off 5 bases at V and 3 bases at J, with 14 bases between the two ends. This CDR3 contains 16 residues. CDR3 region: CASSPKWLVGANVLTF. Written as DNA, the CDR3 is TGTGCCAGCAGTCCCAAATGGTTAGTTGGGGCCAACGTCCTGACTTTC.

This clonotype is deemed hyperexpanded. This rearrangement joins TRBV12-3 or TRBV12-4 to TRBJ2-2; no clear D gene. Trimming removed 7 bases at V and 2 bases at J, with 17 bases between. The CDR3 is 16 residues long. DNA for the CDR3: TGTGCCAGCACACACCTTCGGAACATCAACACCGGGGAGCTGTTTTTT. It specifies CASTHLRNINTGELFF.

This clonotype was counted at least ten times. Sequence at one end of the junction differs from germline and may be a read error. This rearrangement joins TRBV20-1 to TRBJ1-1, with D perhaps matching TRBD1 (6 bases). The CDR3 consists of 12 residues. CDR1 and CDR2 (germline): DFQATT, SNEGSKA (reference sequence). The CDR3 region is CSARGGNTEAFF. As DNA, the CDR3 is TGCAGTGCGAGAGGGGGGAACACTGAAGCTTTCTTT.

Within the sample, this clonotype is medium-sized. The chain employs TRBV15 and TRBJ2-3; D gene unclear. Germline CDR1 LNHNV, CDR2 YYDKDF (reference sequence). Trimming took off 1 base at V and 0 bases at J, with 5 bases between the two ends. The CDR3 totals 14 residues. Here the CDR3 DNA reads TGTGCCACCAGCAGAGTTGGCAGCACAGATACGCAGTATTTT. It is translated as CATSRVGSTDTQYF.

The table lists this clonotype with a few counts. V gene TRBV30 combines with J gene TRBJ1-1; D gene ambiguous. The V and J ends lost 0 bases and 2 bases respectively, with 7 bases between them. The germline gives CDR1 GTSNPN, CDR2 SVGIG (reference sequence). CDR3 length equals 13 residues. The CDR3 bases are TGTGCCTGGAGTGTTGAGGGCAACACTGAAGCTTTCTTT. It encodes CAWSVEGNTEAFF.

The CDR3, as DNA: TGTGCCAGCAGCCAAGAATTGGGCTTGGGCAATGAGCAGTTCTTC. Translated: CASSQELGLGNEQFF. The rearrangement links TRBV3-1 to TRBJ2-1, with D unclear. V was pared by 0 bases and J by 6 bases, with 12 bases between. CDR1 and CDR2 from the germline V gene are LGHDT and YNNKEL (reference sequence). The CDR3 contains 15 residues.

This clonotype was seen ten or more times. The chain uses TRBV29-1 and TRBJ1-1; D is uncertain. Trimming took off 4 bases at V and 3 bases at J, with 6 bases between the two ends. Germline loops: CDR1 SQVTM, CDR2 ANQGSEA. The CDR3 covers 11 residues. This chain's CDR3 is CSVGGDTEAFF. As DNA, the CDR3 is TGCAGCGTTGGCGGGGACACTGAAGCTTTCTTT.

This clonotype appeared many times. The chain uses TRBV4-2 and TRBJ2-3, with a tentative D call TRBD1 (6 bases). The germline CDR1 and CDR2 sequences are LGHNA and YNFKEQ. The V gene lost 1 base and the J gene lost 2 bases, with 10 bases spanning the gap. The CDR3 covers 15 residues. The CDR3, as DNA: TGTGCCAGCAGCCAAGTGGGGGCCCCCACAGATACGCAGTATTTT. Its protein is CASSQVGAPTDTQYF.

With respect to this clonotype: At one of its ends the junction is not consistent with the germline gene, which may arise from a read error. The V and J genes are TRBV12-3 or TRBV12-4 and TRBJ1-2, with D possibly being TRBD1 (5 bases). The CDR3 spans 13 residues. CDR3 sequence reads: CASSLGGDYGHTF. The DNA for the CDR3 is TGTGCCAGCAGTTTGGGGGGGGACTATGGCCACACCTTC.

This clonotype was counted ten times or more. J is TRBJ2-1 and V is TRBV12-3 or TRBV12-4; D gene uncertain. Trimming took 3 bases from V and 0 from J, leaving 9 bases between them. The CDR3 spans 15 residues. CDR3: CASSFGSDSYNEQFF. Written as DNA, the CDR3 is TGTGCCAGCAGTTTCGGCAGCGACTCCTACAATGAGCAGTTCTTC.

This clonotype showed up many times. The chain joins TRBV4-1 to TRBJ1-1; D gene uncertain. Trimming pared 4 bases from V and 6 bases from J, leaving 12 bases between. Germline CDR1 MGHRA, CDR2 YSYEKL. This CDR3 contains 13 residues. CDR3 bases: TGCGCCAGCAGCCCGAGGTTACGGCCTGAAGCTTTCTTT. As protein: CASSPRLRPEAFF.

The chain combines TRBV6-2 or TRBV6-3 with TRBJ2-7; the D gene is possibly TRBD1 (6 bases). V was clipped by 7 bases and J by 3 bases, with 7 bases between them. CDR1 is MNHEY and CDR2 is SVGEGT in the germline V gene. The CDR3 totals 11 residues. The CDR3 DNA follows: TGTGCCAGCACGGACAGCTACGAGCAGTACTTC. Encoded protein: CASTDSYEQYF.

The gene calls are TRBV6-2 or TRBV6-3 and TRBJ2-3; D remains unclear. Trimming took 1 base from V and 2 from J, leaving 7 bases between them. The CDR3 runs to 14 residues. The germline V gene encodes CDR1 MNHEY and CDR2 SVGEGT. In DNA, the CDR3 is TGTGCCAGCAGTTACTTGCGAGTCACAGATACGCAGTATTTT. Translated, it gives CASSYLRVTDTQYF.

This clonotype was recorded at least ten times. The V gene is TRBV6-6, the J gene TRBJ1-1, with TRBD1 identical over 10 bases. CDR1 and CDR2 (germline): MNHNY, SVGAGI (reference sequence). V dropped 2 bases and J dropped 5; count of bases not matched to a gene: 2. CDR3 length: 14 amino acids. The CDR3 here is CASSYTGQGTEAFF. CDR3 nucleotides: TGTGCCAGCAGTTACACGGGACAGGGGACTGAAGCTTTCTTT.

The rearrangement links TRBV6-5 to TRBJ2-5; possibly TRBD2 for D (5 bases). Germline V gene lookup returns CDR1 MNHEY and CDR2 SVGAGI. V was pared by 0 bases and J by 2 bases, with 13 bases between. The CDR3 runs 16 residues. The CDR3 DNA is TGTGCCAGCAGTTACTCGAGGGTCCCGGAACAAGAGACCCAGTACTTC. It specifies CASSYSRVPEQETQYF.